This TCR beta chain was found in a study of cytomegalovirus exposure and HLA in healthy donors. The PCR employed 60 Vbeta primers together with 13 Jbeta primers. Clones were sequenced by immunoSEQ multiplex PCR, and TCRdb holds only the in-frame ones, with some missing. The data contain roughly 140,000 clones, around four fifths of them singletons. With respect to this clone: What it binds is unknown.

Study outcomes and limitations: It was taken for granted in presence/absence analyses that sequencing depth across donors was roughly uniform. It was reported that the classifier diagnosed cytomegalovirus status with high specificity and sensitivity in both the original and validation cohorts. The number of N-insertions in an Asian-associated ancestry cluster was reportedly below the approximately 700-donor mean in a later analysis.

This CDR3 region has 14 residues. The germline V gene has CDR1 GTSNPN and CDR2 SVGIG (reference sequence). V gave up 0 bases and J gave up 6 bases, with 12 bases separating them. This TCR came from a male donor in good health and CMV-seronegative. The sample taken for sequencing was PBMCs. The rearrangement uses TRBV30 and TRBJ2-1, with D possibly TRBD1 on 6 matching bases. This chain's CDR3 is CAWSVNRARNEQFF. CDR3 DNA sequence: TGTGCCTGGAGTGTAAACAGGGCTCGCAATGAGCAGTTCTTC. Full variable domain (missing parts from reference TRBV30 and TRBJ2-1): SQTIHQWPATLVQPVGSPLSLECTVEGTSNPNLYWYRQAAGRGLQLLFYSVGIGQISSEVPQNLSASRPQDRQFILSSKKLLLSDSGFYLCAWSVNRARNEQFFGPGTRLTVL.